This T cell receptor (beta chain) came from a study of cytomegalovirus exposure and HLA in healthy donors. Nominal health characterized the donors when sampled, though unrecorded immune exposures were likely. The PCR employed 60 Vbeta primers together with 13 Jbeta primers. The authors' processing: Later reanalysis found about 80 million unique TCR beta chains, around 10 million of them shared. Clones were read by immunoSEQ multiplex PCR, and TCRdb kept only the in-frame ones, dropping some. Clone size and V and J calls were adopted from that table, with D and trimming inferred from the DNA. Of about 170,000 clones listed, 85% are singletons. Trimming removed 6 bases from V and 8 bases from J; junction bases left unmatched: 10. The germline V gene has CDR1 MNHEY and CDR2 SVGAGI. There are 15 residues in the CDR3.

This chain uses TRBV6-5 with TRBJ2-1; 10 bases are shared with TRBD2. This receptor was obtained from a boy between 2 and 10 years old in good health and CMV-seronegative. The specimen was PBMCs. The CDR3: CASRLPSGSSDEQFF. CDR3 nucleotides: TGTGCCAGCAGATTGCCTAGCGGGAGTTCGGATGAGCAGTTCTTC.